The 16 T cell receptor beta chains below all came from one sample that was sequenced in a study of metastatic and nonmetastatic thyroid tumors. All patients reached thyroid surgery having received no treatment beforehand. From the PCR reads, TCRdb re-called clones with MiXCR. Of roughly 36,000 clones in the sample, less than 14% were seen once. The sample consisted of blood. Receptor source: a female donor with papillary thyroid cancer or a benign thyroid nodule (not recorded which). Some clones in this sample may be carry-over from other donors' samples.

This clone was seen repeatedly, ten times or more. This chain joins TRBV7-2 and TRBJ2-3, with D perhaps matching TRBD1 (5 bases). V was pared by 1 base and J by 3 bases, with 8 bases between. This CDR3 region has 14 residues. CDR1 is SGHTA and CDR2 is FQGNSA in the germline V gene. The CDR3 DNA follows: TGTGCCAGCAGCTTAGGCCCAGGGACAGATACGCAGTATTTT. Protein sequence: CASSLGPGTDTQYF. The complete variable domain, with remaining parts taken from reference TRBV7-2 and TRBJ2-3, reads GAGVSQSPSNKVTEKGKDVELRCDPISGHTALYWYRQSLGQGLEFLIYFQGNSAPDKSGLPSDRFSAERTGGSVSTLTIQRTQQEDSAVYLCASSLGPGTDTQYFGPGTRLTVL.

The table lists this clone with many counts. The chain joins TRBV4-3 to TRBJ1-3; D is uncertain. V lost 4 bases and J 1 base, leaving 17 bases between the germline ends. Germline V gene lookup returns CDR1 LGHNA and CDR2 YSLEER. This CDR3 is built from 17 residues. CDR3 amino acids: CASSPSTFGRSGNTIYF. CDR3 DNA sequence: TGCGCCAGCAGCCCGTCCACCTTCGGCCGTTCTGGAAACACCATATATTTT.

This clone has ten or more counts. The chain is built from TRBV4-2 and TRBJ2-7; 10 bases match TRBD1. Trimming took 7 bases from V and 5 from J; bases not matched to a gene: 11. In germline, CDR1 is LGHNA, CDR2 YNFKEQ. The CDR3 spans 15 residues. The CDR3 reads CASTPSGTGVDEQYF. Here the CDR3 DNA reads TGTGCCAGCACACCTTCCGGGACAGGGGTCGACGAGCAGTACTTC.

This clone has only a few counts. The same CDR3 can be traced to other DNA sequences in this sample. The chain couples TRBV5-4 to TRBJ2-5; D is undetermined. Germline V gene sequence: CDR1 SGHNT, CDR2 YYREEE (reference sequence). The CDR3 runs to 14 residues. V gave up 5 bases and J gave up 4 bases, with 15 bases separating them. The DNA for the CDR3 is TGTGCCAGCAGAAGGTTCCGAATGGGAGAGACCCAGTACTTC. Protein product: CASRRFRMGETQYF.

This clone was counted at least ten times. This sequence joins TRBV7-9 and TRBJ2-7; a possible D gene is TRBD2 (5 bases). Germline V gene lookup returns CDR1 SEHNR and CDR2 FQNEAQ (reference sequence). This CDR3 spans 15 amino acids. Between the trimmed V and J ends, which lost 1 base and 4 bases, there was a span of 14 bases. CDR3 sequence (DNA): TGTGCCAGCAGCTTAGTAGCACTAGAGTTTTACGAGCAGTACTTC. It yields the protein CASSLVALEFYEQYF.

This clone was observed many times. The chain carries TRBV4-3 and TRBJ1-1; D might be TRBD1 (6 bases). CDR3 length equals 13 residues. Germline CDR1 and CDR2: LGHNA and YSLEER. V dropped 0 bases and J dropped 8 bases, with 10 bases sitting between them. This CDR3 is CASSQDLRGEAFF. The CDR3 coding sequence is TGCGCCAGCAGCCAAGATCTTAGGGGGGAAGCTTTCTTT.

This clone showed up many times. V is TRBV20-1 and J is TRBJ2-7; D is possibly TRBD1 (5 bases). The CDR3 consists of 15 residues. Germline lookup yields CDR1 DFQATT and CDR2 SNEGSKA (reference sequence). Trimming took 3 bases from V and 3 from J, leaving 18 bases between them. CDR3 nucleotides: TGCAGTGCTAGTGGTAACAGTCCAAGGGGCTACGAGCAGTACTTC. Protein: CSASGNSPRGYEQYF.

At least ten counts were recorded for this clone. Other DNA sequences in the sample encode the same CDR3. This sequence joins TRBV28 and TRBJ2-1; 11 nucleotides align to TRBD2. The CDR3 has 16 amino acids. Trimming removed 5 bases from V and 6 bases from J; junction bases left unmatched: 9. Germline values: CDR1 MDHEN, CDR2 SYDVKM. CDR3 coding DNA: TGTGCCAGCAGTCTGACTAGCGGGGACGAATCCAATGAGCAGTTCTTC. Translating it yields CASSLTSGDESNEQFF.

This clone occurred many times. The CDR3 reads CASSLEGYEQYF. CDR3 nucleotides: TGTGCCAGCAGCTTGGAGGGCTACGAGCAGTACTTC. The chain employs TRBV5-4 and TRBJ2-7; D unresolved. CDR3 length: 12 residues. In germline, CDR1 is SGHNT, CDR2 YYREEE (reference sequence). V was cut by 0 bases and J by 3 bases, with 4 bases left in between.

Many counts were recorded for this clone. The chain recombines TRBV29-1 with TRBJ1-1, with 7 bases fitting TRBD1. V shed 7 bases, J shed 0 bases, and the junction held 5 bases outside the gene matches. Germline CDR1 SQVTM, CDR2 ANQGSEA. The CDR3 length is 13 residues. This CDR3 reads CSAGGQMNTEAFF. CDR3 in DNA: TGCAGCGCTGGGGGACAGATGAACACTGAAGCTTTCTTT. The complete variable domain, with remaining parts taken from reference TRBV29-1 and TRBJ1-1, reads SAVISQKPSRDICQRGTSLTIQCQVDSQVTMMFWYRQQPGQSLTLIATANQGSEATYESGFVIDKFPISRPNLTFSTLTVSNMSPEDSSIYLCSAGGQMNTEAFFGQGTRLTVV.

The chain employs TRBV5-8 and TRBJ2-2; the D gene is possibly TRBD1 (6 bases). This CDR3 region has 14 residues. Germline values: CDR1 SGHTS, CDR2 YDEGEE. Trimming left V 0 bases short and J 5 bases short, with 8 bases between. The CDR3 DNA is TGTGCCAGCAGCTTGGCAGGGGTGACCGGGGAGCTGTTTTTT. It translates to CASSLAGVTGELFF.

This clone was picked up many times. This chain joins TRBV24-1 and TRBJ1-3, with no clear D. V lost 0 bases and J 3 bases, leaving 5 bases between the germline ends. The CDR3 is made up of 14 amino acids. Germline values: CDR1 KGHDR, CDR2 SFDVKD. CDR3 protein: CATSDLNSGNTIYF. As DNA, the CDR3 is TGTGCCACCAGTGATTTGAACAGTGGAAACACCATATATTTT.

This clone occurred many times. V usage is TRBV4-3 and J usage is TRBJ2-2, with 12 bases identical to TRBD2. The germline gives CDR1 LGHNA, CDR2 YSLEER. The CDR3 has 16 residues. After removal of 0 bases from V and 6 bases from J, the junction contained 2 bases not matched to a gene. The CDR3 DNA reads TGCGCCAGCAGCCAAGAACCTAGCGGGGGGGCCGGGGAGCTGTTTTTT. Amino acid sequence: CASSQEPSGGAGELFF.

This clone was seen ten or more times. The chain joins TRBV2 to TRBJ2-3, with D uncertain. The CDR3 is made up of 13 amino acids. CDR1 and CDR2 (germline): SNHLY, FYNNEI. V lost 4 bases, J lost 2 bases, and 7 bases lay in between. The CDR3 loop is CASSAGYTDTQYF. The DNA for the CDR3 is TGTGCCAGCAGTGCCGGCTACACAGATACGCAGTATTTT.

This clone was seen ten or more times. The chain recombines TRBV20-1 with TRBJ2-3; TRBD2 agrees at 13 bases. This CDR3 region has 18 residues. The V gene's germline CDR1 is DFQATT and CDR2 SNEGSKA (reference sequence). The J segment lost 7 bases and the V segment lost 0 bases, leaving 13 bases of the junction unmatched. The CDR3 sequence is CSARENPQGLAGAYTQYF. CDR3 nucleotide sequence: TGCAGTGCTAGAGAAAACCCTCAAGGACTAGCGGGAGCTTATACGCAGTATTTT.

The genes are TRBV6-2 or TRBV6-3 and TRBJ2-6; D perhaps matches TRBD1 (6 bases). Looked up from germline, CDR1 is MNHEY and CDR2 is SVGEGT. Trimming removed 2 bases from V and 0 bases from J, with 17 bases in between. This CDR3 is 19 amino acids long. CDR3: CASSYGGGTTYSGANVLTF. Written as DNA, the CDR3 is TGTGCCAGCAGTTACGGTGGGGGCACCACCTACTCTGGGGCCAACGTCCTGACTTTC.